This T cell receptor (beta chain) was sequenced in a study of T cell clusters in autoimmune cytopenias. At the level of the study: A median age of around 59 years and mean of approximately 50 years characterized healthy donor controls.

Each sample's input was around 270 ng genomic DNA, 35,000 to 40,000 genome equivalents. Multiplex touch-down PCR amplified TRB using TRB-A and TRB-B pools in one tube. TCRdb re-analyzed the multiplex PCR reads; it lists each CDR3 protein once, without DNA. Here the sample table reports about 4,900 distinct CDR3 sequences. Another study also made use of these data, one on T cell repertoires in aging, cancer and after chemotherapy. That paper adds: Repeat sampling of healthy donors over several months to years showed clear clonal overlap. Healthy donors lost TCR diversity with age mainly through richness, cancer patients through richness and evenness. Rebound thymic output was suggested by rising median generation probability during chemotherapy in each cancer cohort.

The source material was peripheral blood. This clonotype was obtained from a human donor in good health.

CDR3 loop: CASSLTSGSYNEQFF. The chain employs TRBV5-1 and TRBJ2-1; the D call from TCRdb, TRBD2, cannot be confirmed without DNA. Germline-derived CDR1 and CDR2 are SGHRS and YFSETQ. The CDR3 runs 15 residues.